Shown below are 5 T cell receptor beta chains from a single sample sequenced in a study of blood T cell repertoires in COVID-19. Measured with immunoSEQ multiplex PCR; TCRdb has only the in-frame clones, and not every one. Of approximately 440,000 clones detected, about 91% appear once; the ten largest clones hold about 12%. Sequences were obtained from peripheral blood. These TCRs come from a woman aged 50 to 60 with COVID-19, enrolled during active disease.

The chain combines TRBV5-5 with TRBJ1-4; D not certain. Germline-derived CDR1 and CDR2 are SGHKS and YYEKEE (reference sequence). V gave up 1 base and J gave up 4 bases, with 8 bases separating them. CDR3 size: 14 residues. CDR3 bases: TGTGCCAGCAGCTTGACTGATGGTAATGAAAAACTGTTTTTT. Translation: CASSLTDGNEKLFF.

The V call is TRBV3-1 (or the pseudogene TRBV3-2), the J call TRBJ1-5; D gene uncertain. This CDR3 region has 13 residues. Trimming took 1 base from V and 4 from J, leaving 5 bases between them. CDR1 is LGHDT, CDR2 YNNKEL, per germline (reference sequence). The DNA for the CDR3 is TGTGCCAGCAGCCAAGGGGCGAATCAGCCCCAGCATTTT. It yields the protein CASSQGANQPQHF.

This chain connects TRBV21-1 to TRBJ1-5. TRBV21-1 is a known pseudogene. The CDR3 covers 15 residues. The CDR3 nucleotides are TGTGCCAGCGGGCCGGGGGTCTGGGCGAGACAGCCCCAGCATTTT. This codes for CASGPGVWARQPQHF.

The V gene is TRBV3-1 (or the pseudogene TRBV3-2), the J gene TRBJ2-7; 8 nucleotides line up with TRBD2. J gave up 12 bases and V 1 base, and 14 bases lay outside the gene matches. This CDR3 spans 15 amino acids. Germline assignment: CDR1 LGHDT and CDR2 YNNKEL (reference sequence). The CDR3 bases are TGTGCCAGCAGCCAAGTGGTAGGTGGGACTAGTCGGTTGTACTTC. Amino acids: CASSQVVGGTSRLYF.

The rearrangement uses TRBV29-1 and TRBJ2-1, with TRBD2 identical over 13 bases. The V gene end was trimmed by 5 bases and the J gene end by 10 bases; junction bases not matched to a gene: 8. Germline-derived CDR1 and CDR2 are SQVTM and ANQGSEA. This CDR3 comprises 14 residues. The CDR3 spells CSVLTSGGAREQFF. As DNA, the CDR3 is TGCAGCGTTCTCACTAGCGGGGGGGCCCGAGAGCAGTTCTTC.